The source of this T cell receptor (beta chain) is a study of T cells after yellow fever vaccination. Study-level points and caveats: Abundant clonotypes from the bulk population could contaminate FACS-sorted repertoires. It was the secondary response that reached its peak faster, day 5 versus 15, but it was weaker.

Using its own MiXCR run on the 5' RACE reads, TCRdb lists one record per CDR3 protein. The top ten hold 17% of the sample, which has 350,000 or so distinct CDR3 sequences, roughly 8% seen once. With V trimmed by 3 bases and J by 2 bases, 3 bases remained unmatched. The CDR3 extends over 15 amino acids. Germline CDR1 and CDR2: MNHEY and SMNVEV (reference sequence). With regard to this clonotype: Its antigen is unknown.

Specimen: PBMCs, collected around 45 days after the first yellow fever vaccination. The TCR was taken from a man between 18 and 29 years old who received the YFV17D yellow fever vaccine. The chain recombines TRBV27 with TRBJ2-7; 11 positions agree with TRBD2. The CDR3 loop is CASSLSTSGAYEQYF. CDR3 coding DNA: TGTGCCAGCAGTTTGTCGACTAGCGGGGCCTACGAGCAGTACTTC.